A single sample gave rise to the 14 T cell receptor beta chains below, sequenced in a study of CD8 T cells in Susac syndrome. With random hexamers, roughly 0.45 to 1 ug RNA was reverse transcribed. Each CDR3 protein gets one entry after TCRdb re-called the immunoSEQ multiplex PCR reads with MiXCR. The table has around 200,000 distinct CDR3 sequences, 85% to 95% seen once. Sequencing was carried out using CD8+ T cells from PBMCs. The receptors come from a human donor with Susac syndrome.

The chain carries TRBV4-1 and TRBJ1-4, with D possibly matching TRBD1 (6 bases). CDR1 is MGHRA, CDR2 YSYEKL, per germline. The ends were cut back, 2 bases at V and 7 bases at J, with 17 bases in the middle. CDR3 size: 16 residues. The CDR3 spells CASSQTPGQGREKLFF. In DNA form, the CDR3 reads TGCGCCAGCAGCCAAACGCCGGGACAAGGGCGTGAAAAACTGTTTTTT.

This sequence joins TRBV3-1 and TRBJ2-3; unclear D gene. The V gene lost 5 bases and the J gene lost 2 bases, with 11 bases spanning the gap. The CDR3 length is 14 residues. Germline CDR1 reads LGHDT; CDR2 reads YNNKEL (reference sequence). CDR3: CASSKGRSTDTQYF. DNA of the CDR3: TGTGCCAGCAGCAAAGGACGGTCCACAGATACGCAGTATTTT.

Here the CDR3 DNA reads TGTGCCACCAGCGTCAAGACAGGGAACACTGAAGCTTTCTTT. It specifies CATSVKTGNTEAFF. The chain carries TRBV15 and TRBJ1-1; TRBD1 might be the D (6 bases). CDR1 and CDR2 from the germline V gene are LNHNV and YYDKDF (reference sequence). Trimming cost V 5 bases and J 1 base, with 11 bases left between them. CDR3 length: 14 residues.

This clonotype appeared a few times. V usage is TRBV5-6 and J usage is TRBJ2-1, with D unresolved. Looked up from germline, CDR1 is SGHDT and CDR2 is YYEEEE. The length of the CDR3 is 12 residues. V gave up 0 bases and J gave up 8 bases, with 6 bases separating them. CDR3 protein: CASSLERDEQFF. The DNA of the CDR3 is TGTGCCAGCAGCTTGGAAAGAGATGAGCAGTTCTTC. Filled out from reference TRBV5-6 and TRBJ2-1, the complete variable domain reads DAGVTQSPTHLIKTRGQQVTLRCSPKSGHDTVSWYQQALGQGPQFIFQYYEEEERQRGNFPDRFSGHQFPNYSSELNVNALLLGDSALYLCASSLERDEQFFGPGTRLTVL.

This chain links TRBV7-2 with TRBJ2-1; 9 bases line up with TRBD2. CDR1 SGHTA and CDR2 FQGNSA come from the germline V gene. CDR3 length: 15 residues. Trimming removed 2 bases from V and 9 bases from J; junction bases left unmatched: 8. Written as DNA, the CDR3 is TGTGCCAGCAGCTTATCCAGCGGGGGGTCGCTTGAGCAGTTCTTC. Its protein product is CASSLSSGGSLEQFF.

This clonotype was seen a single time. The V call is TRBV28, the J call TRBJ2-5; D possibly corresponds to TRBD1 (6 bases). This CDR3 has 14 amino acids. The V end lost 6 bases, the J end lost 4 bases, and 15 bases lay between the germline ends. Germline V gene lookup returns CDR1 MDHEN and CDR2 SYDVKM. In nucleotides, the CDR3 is TGTGCCAGCAGCAAAAGGACAGCTGGAGAGACCCAGTACTTC. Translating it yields CASSKRTAGETQYF.

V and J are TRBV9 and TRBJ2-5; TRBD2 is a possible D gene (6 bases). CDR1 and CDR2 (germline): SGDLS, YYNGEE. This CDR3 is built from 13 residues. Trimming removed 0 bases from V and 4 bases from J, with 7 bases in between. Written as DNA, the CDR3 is TGTGCCAGCAGCGTAGCTAGCGCAGAGACCCAGTACTTC. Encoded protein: CASSVASAETQYF.

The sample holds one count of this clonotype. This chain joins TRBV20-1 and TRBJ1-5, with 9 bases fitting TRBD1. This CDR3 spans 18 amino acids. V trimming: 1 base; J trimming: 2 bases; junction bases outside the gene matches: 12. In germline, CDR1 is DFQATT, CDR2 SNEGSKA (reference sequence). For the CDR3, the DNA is TGCAGTGCTAGAGGCAACCGGGACAGGGTATTTGGCAATCAGCCCCAGCATTTT. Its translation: CSARGNRDRVFGNQPQHF.

CDR3 in DNA: TGTGCCAGCAGCACCGGGACTGGTGGAAACACCATATATTTT. It yields the protein CASSTGTGGNTIYF. The chain has TRBV28 and TRBJ1-3, with D perhaps TRBD1 (5 bases). This CDR3 is built from 14 residues. Between the trimmed V and J ends, which lost 6 bases and 3 bases, there was a span of 12 bases. CDR1 is MDHEN and CDR2 is SYDVKM in the germline V gene. Combining the CDR3 with reference TRBV28 and TRBJ1-3 gives the whole variable domain DVKVTQSSRYLVKRTGEKVFLECVQDMDHENMFWYRQDPGLGLRLIYFSYDVKMKEKGDIPEGYSVSREKKERFSLILESASTNQTSMYLCASSTGTGGNTIYFGEGSWLTVV.

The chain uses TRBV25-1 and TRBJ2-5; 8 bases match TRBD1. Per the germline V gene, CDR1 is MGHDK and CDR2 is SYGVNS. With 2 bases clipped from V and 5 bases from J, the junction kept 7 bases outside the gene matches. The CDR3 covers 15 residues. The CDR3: CASSEEDREMETQYF. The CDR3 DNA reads TGTGCCAGCAGTGAAGAGGACAGGGAAATGGAGACCCAGTACTTC.

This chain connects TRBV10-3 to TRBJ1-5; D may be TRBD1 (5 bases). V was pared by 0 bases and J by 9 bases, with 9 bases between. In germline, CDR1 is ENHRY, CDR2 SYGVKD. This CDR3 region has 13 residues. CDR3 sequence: CAISESWGPPQHF. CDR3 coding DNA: TGTGCCATCAGTGAGTCATGGGGCCCGCCCCAGCATTTT.

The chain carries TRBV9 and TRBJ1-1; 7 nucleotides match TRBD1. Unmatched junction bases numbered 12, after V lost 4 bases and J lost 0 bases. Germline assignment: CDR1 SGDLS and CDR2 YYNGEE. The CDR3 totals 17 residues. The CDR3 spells CASSRDPGTEMNTEAFF. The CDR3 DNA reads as TGTGCCAGCAGCCGAGACCCTGGGACAGAGATGAACACTGAAGCTTTCTTT.

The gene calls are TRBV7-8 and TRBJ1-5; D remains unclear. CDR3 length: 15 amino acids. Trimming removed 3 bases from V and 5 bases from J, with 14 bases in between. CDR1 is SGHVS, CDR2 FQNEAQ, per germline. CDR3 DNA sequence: TGTGCCAGCAGCTTGGAGGGTTCGTATGATCAGCCCCAGCATTTT. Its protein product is CASSLEGSYDQPQHF.

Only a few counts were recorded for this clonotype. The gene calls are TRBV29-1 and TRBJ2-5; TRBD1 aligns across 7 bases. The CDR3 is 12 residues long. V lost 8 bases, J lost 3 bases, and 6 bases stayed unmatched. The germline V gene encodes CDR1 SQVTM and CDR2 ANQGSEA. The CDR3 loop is CSIPTGEETQYF. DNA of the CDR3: TGCAGCATACCTACAGGGGAAGAGACCCAGTACTTC. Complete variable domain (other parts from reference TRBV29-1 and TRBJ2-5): SAVISQKPSRDICQRGTSLTIQCQVDSQVTMMFWYRQQPGQSLTLIATANQGSEATYESGFVIDKFPISRPNLTFSTLTVSNMSPEDSSIYLCSIPTGEETQYFGPGTRLLVL.